The 29 T cell receptor beta chains below all came from one sample that was sequenced in a study of long-term antiretroviral therapy in people with HIV. Survey-level resolution applied to immunoSEQ assay v3.0. The repertoire was sequenced with immunoSEQ multiplex PCR; TCRdb's copy has only in-frame clones and lacks some. The table includes about 37,000 clones, roughly four fifths detected once. This specimen consisted of unsorted PBMCs, obtained 1 year after starting antiretroviral therapy. The origin of the receptors is a man between 18 and 35 years old with HIV.

The chain combines TRBV9 with TRBJ2-3; D is tentatively TRBD1 or TRBD2 (6 bases each). V lost 2 bases, J lost 5 bases, and 12 bases lay in between. The CDR3 is 14 amino acids. Germline V gene sequence: CDR1 SGDLS, CDR2 YYNGEE. The CDR3 DNA reads TGTGCCAGCAGCGTGGAGGGGGGCAGAGATACGCAGTATTTT. Translation gives CASSVEGGRDTQYF.

The V and J genes are TRBV28 and TRBJ2-1; 7 nucleotides match TRBD2. This CDR3 contains 19 residues. Germline CDR1 MDHEN, CDR2 SYDVKM. Trimming cost V 5 bases and J 7 bases; bases outside gene matches: 23. CDR3 sequence: CASSPTGRGERGAWNEQFF. The CDR3 DNA reads as TGTGCCAGCAGTCCTACCGGTCGGGGGGAGCGTGGGGCGTGGAATGAGCAGTTCTTC.

This clone was observed once. This chain connects TRBV4-3 to TRBJ2-3; 11 bases line up with TRBD2. V lost 1 base to trimming and J lost 0 bases; unmatched junction nucleotides: 3. The CDR3 is 17 residues long. Looked up from germline, CDR1 is LGHNA and CDR2 is YSLEER. CDR3 protein: CASSQGTSGYSTDTQYF. CDR3 bases: TGCGCCAGCAGCCAAGGGACTAGCGGGTATAGCACAGATACGCAGTATTTT.

The chain is built from TRBV11-3 and TRBJ1-3, with D possibly matching TRBD1 (6 bases). Germline CDR1 reads SGHNT; CDR2 reads YENEEA. V lost 3 bases to trimming and J lost 4 bases, with 7 bases between them. The CDR3 contains 13 residues. In DNA form, the CDR3 reads TGTGCCAGCAGCTTGGACAGAGGAAACACCATATATTTT. This encodes CASSLDRGNTIYF. Using reference TRBV11-3 and TRBJ1-3 for the parts outside the CDR3, the full variable domain is EAGVVQSPRYKIIEKKQPVAFWCNPISGHNTLYWYLQNLGQGPELLIRYENEEAVDDSQLPKDRFSAERLKGVDSTLKIQPAELGDSAVYLCASSLDRGNTIYFGEGSWLTVV.

This chain links TRBV28 with TRBJ2-3, with 10 bases that match TRBD1. This CDR3 has 16 residues. CDR1 is MDHEN, CDR2 SYDVKM, per germline. Germline trimming cut 4 bases from V and 2 bases from J; bases unmatched to any gene: 6. CDR3 in DNA: TGTGCCAGCAGTTCCTGGACAGGGGGGCCCACAGATACGCAGTATTTT. It codes for CASSSWTGGPTDTQYF.

The chain links TRBV7-9 to TRBJ2-5; 8 bases match TRBD1. The CDR3 runs to 14 residues. Per germline, CDR1 SEHNR and CDR2 FQNEAQ (reference sequence). Unmatched junction bases numbered 8, after V lost 7 bases and J lost 4 bases. The CDR3 DNA reads TGTGCCAGCACCTTCGGACAGGGCTTAGAGACCCAGTACTTC. Its translation is CASTFGQGLETQYF.

CDR3 loop: CASSIQPRGSGNTIYF. The CDR3 DNA reads as TGTGCCAGCAGCATTCAACCGCGGGGCTCTGGAAACACCATATATTTT. The J gene is TRBJ1-3, the V gene TRBV11-2, with no clear D. Trimming pared 5 bases from V and 0 bases from J, leaving 14 bases between. Germline loops: CDR1 SGHAT, CDR2 FQNNGV. CDR3 length: 16 residues.

The chain combines TRBV6-1 with TRBJ2-1, with D perhaps assigned TRBD1 or TRBD2 (6 bases each). CDR3 length equals 13 residues. V lost 9 bases and J 6 bases, leaving 15 bases between the germline ends. Germline lookup yields CDR1 MNHNS and CDR2 SASEGT. In DNA, the CDR3 is TGTGCCAGGGGGGGCGGAGCCGGCAATGAGCAGTTCTTC. Encoded protein: CARGGGAGNEQFF.

The rearrangement joins TRBV28 to TRBJ1-1; D is ambiguous. The V gene lost 6 bases and the J gene lost 10 bases, with 12 bases spanning the gap. Germline V lookup: CDR1 MDHEN, CDR2 SYDVKM. The CDR3 consists of 11 residues. Here the CDR3 reads CASSPRVGAFF. DNA of the CDR3: TGTGCCAGCAGCCCTCGCGTGGGAGCTTTCTTT.

The chain recombines TRBV25-1 with TRBJ2-7; TRBD1 is a possible D gene (6 bases). Germline V gene lookup returns CDR1 MGHDK and CDR2 SYGVNS. This CDR3 has 13 amino acids. V was shortened by 2 bases and J by 5 bases, with 10 bases between the two germline ends. As DNA, the CDR3 is TGTGCCAGCAGTGAAGGGGGCCCAGACGAGCAGTACTTC. Its translation is CASSEGGPDEQYF.

The V and J genes are TRBV27 and TRBJ2-7, with 8 bases aligning to TRBD2. V lost 0 bases, J lost 3 bases, and 7 bases stayed unmatched. The CDR3 totals 16 residues. The germline gives CDR1 MNHEY, CDR2 SMNVEV (reference sequence). CDR3 DNA: TGTGCCAGCAGTTTATCTAGCGGGGAGTATGTCTACGAGCAGTACTTC. Its translation is CASSLSSGEYVYEQYF.

The rearrangement links TRBV27 to TRBJ2-1, with D unresolved. The V gene's germline CDR1 is MNHEY and CDR2 SMNVEV (reference sequence). The length of the CDR3 is 16 residues. The V gene lost 6 bases and the J gene lost 1 base, with 16 bases spanning the gap. The CDR3 nucleotides read TGTGCCAGCAGCCTCGTACAGATGGGTTCCTACAATGAGCAGTTCTTC. Translating gives CASSLVQMGSYNEQFF.

This chain links TRBV27 with TRBJ1-4; 8 bases align to TRBD1. Trimming took 4 bases from V and 7 from J; bases not matched to a gene: 8. Germline CDR1 reads MNHEY; CDR2 reads SMNVEV (reference sequence). CDR3 length equals 15 residues. The CDR3 protein is CASSSRRGRVEKLFF. CDR3 nucleotides: TGTGCCAGCAGTTCCCGCAGGGGGCGGGTTGAAAAACTGTTTTTT.

V gene TRBV13 combines with J gene TRBJ1-1; D unclear. Germline CDR1 and CDR2: PRHDT and FYEKMQ (reference sequence). The CDR3 has 11 amino acids. Between the trimmed V and J ends, which lost 5 bases and 11 bases, there was a span of 12 bases. CDR3 loop: CASSHEFEAFF. Written as DNA, the CDR3 is TGTGCCAGCAGCCATGAGTTTGAGGCTTTCTTT. Full variable domain (outside the CDR3, taken from reference TRBV13 and TRBJ1-1): AAGVIQSPRHLIKEKRETATLKCYPIPRHDTVYWYQQGPGQDPQFLISFYEKMQSDKGSIPDRFSAQQFSDYHSELNMSSLELGDSALYFCASSHEFEAFFGQGTRLTVV.

This clone was seen a handful of times. The V call is TRBV6-1, the J call TRBJ2-7; a weak D match, TRBD2 (6 bases). The CDR3 has 15 amino acids. The V gene's germline CDR1 is MNHNS and CDR2 SASEGT. Trimming removed 2 bases from V and 0 bases from J, with 11 bases in between. The CDR3 spells CASSEPPGDSYEQYF. The CDR3 coding sequence is TGTGCCAGCAGTGAACCCCCGGGGGACTCCTACGAGCAGTACTTC.

The chain employs TRBV9 and TRBJ1-2; the D gene is possibly TRBD1 (5 bases). The CDR3 is 12 residues long. Germline CDR1 SGDLS, CDR2 YYNGEE. Between the trimmed V and J ends, which lost 3 bases and 4 bases, there was a span of 7 bases. This CDR3 reads CASSGDLYGYTF. The CDR3 DNA is TGTGCCAGCAGCGGGGACCTCTATGGCTACACCTTC.

The chain is built from TRBV5-1 and TRBJ2-1, with TRBD2 identical over 9 bases. The germline V gene encodes CDR1 SGHRS and CDR2 YFSETQ. The CDR3 loop spans 17 amino acids. With 3 bases clipped from V and 7 bases from J, the junction kept 14 bases outside the gene matches. The chain's CDR3 is CASSSNGAGGHRNEQFF. For the CDR3, the DNA is TGCGCCAGCAGCTCCAACGGGGCGGGAGGGCATAGGAATGAGCAGTTCTTC. The complete variable domain, with remaining parts taken from reference TRBV5-1 and TRBJ2-1, reads KAGVTQTPRYLIKTRGQQVTLSCSPISGHRSVSWYQQTPGQGLQFLFEYFSETQRNKGNFPGRFSGRQFSNSRSEMNVSTLELGDSALYLCASSSNGAGGHRNEQFFGPGTRLTVL.

The chain recombines TRBV5-1 with TRBJ2-7; 7 nucleotides match TRBD1. This CDR3 is 14 amino acids long. The germline V gene encodes CDR1 SGHRS and CDR2 YFSETQ. Unmatched junction bases numbered 5, after V lost 2 bases and J lost 3 bases. As DNA, the CDR3 is TGCGCCAGCAGCTTCGGGACAGCTTACTACGAGCAGTACTTC. It is translated as CASSFGTAYYEQYF.

The chain employs TRBV29-1 and TRBJ1-1, with 7 nucleotides matching TRBD1. Germline CDR1 is SQVTM and CDR2 is ANQGSEA. J was trimmed by 1 base and V by 5 bases; bases with no gene match: 4. The CDR3 sequence is 13 residues long. The CDR3 bases are TGCAGCGTTTACGGGACAGCGAACACTGAAGCTTTCTTT. This sequence encodes CSVYGTANTEAFF.

The chain uses TRBV7-6 and TRBJ2-1, with 7 bases identical to TRBD2. The V segment lost 8 bases and the J segment 4 bases; nucleotides outside the gene matches: 11. CDR3 length: 15 residues. The V gene's germline CDR1 is SGHVS and CDR2 FNYEAQ. CDR3 coding DNA: TGTGCCAGCCGGGCTGGGAGGGATACTTACAATGAGCAGTTCTTC. Protein: CASRAGRDTYNEQFF.

CDR3 nucleotide sequence: TGCGCCAGCAGCTGGAGGGACAGGGCCTCCTACGAGCAGTACTTC. This sequence encodes CASSWRDRASYEQYF. The rearrangement uses TRBV5-1 and TRBJ2-5; 9 nucleotides line up with TRBD1. TRBJ2-7 explains the end of the DNA better; the J call may be wrong. The germline CDR1 and CDR2 sequences are SGHRS and YFSETQ. The CDR3 is made up of 15 amino acids.

V is TRBV7-8 and J is TRBJ2-3; maybe TRBD2 (5 bases). Trimming took 3 bases from V and 4 from J, leaving 11 bases between them. Germline CDR1 SGHVS, CDR2 FQNEAQ. This CDR3 contains 14 residues. In nucleotides, the CDR3 is TGTGCCAGCAGCTTTCCACATAGCGCAGATACGCAGTATTTT. It is translated as CASSFPHSADTQYF.

This chain links TRBV28 with TRBJ2-7, with a tentative D call TRBD1 (5 bases). Germline V gene sequence: CDR1 MDHEN, CDR2 SYDVKM. The CDR3 totals 12 residues. Trimming removed 5 bases from V and 4 bases from J, with 9 bases in between. CDR3 coding DNA: TGTGCCAGCAGTCCCAGGGTTTACGAGCAGTACTTC. It encodes CASSPRVYEQYF.

The chain combines TRBV9 with TRBJ1-2; TRBD1 aligns across 9 bases. V trimming: 0 bases; J trimming: 7 bases; junction bases outside the gene matches: 10. The CDR3 has 16 amino acids. The germline CDR1 and CDR2 sequences are SGDLS and YYNGEE. The CDR3 nucleotides are TGTGCCAGCAGCGTAGGAGGCGGGGGACAGGGCGGTGGCTACACCTTC. Translation: CASSVGGGGQGGGYTF.

V usage is TRBV5-1 and J usage is TRBJ2-1, with D unresolved. The CDR3 is 15 residues long. V lost 1 base and J lost 4, with 12 bases in between. From germline, CDR1 is SGHRS and CDR2 YFSETQ. The CDR3 here is CASSLQNSQYNEQFF. The CDR3 nucleotides read TGCGCCAGCAGCTTGCAGAACAGTCAATACAATGAGCAGTTCTTC. The full variable domain, with the rest looked up from reference TRBV5-1 and TRBJ2-1, is KAGVTQTPRYLIKTRGQQVTLSCSPISGHRSVSWYQQTPGQGLQFLFEYFSETQRNKGNFPGRFSGRQFSNSRSEMNVSTLELGDSALYLCASSLQNSQYNEQFFGPGTRLTVL.

Only a few counts were recorded for this clone. This rearrangement joins TRBV4-2 to TRBJ2-2, with D possibly being TRBD2 (5 bases). V was pared by 1 base and J by 0 bases, with 18 bases between. CDR1 is LGHNA, CDR2 YNFKEQ, per germline. The CDR3 is 19 residues long. The CDR3: CASSQVGLEERPNTGELFF. The CDR3 coding sequence is TGTGCCAGCAGCCAAGTGGGCCTGGAGGAAAGACCGAACACCGGGGAGCTGTTTTTT.

The V gene is TRBV5-5, the J gene TRBJ2-1; tentative D call: TRBD2 (6 bases). The CDR3 spans 17 residues. The germline V gene encodes CDR1 SGHKS and CDR2 YYEKEE (reference sequence). Trimming took 4 bases from V and 0 from J, leaving 17 bases between them. CDR3 protein: CASSPWGDASSYNEQFF. CDR3 nucleotide sequence: TGTGCCAGCAGCCCGTGGGGGGACGCAAGCTCCTACAATGAGCAGTTCTTC.

The chain has TRBV5-4 and TRBJ2-4; 10 nucleotides line up with TRBD1. Germline V lookup: CDR1 SGHNT, CDR2 YYREEE (reference sequence). The CDR3 is 13 amino acids. V lost 4 bases to trimming and J lost 8 bases; unmatched junction nucleotides: 3. CDR3 residues: CASSRGQGDIQYF. The CDR3 DNA is TGTGCCAGCAGCCGAGGACAGGGGGACATTCAGTACTTC.

The rearrangement joins TRBV27 to TRBJ2-1, with 10 nucleotides matching TRBD1. Germline V CDR1 and CDR2: MNHEY, SMNVEV (reference sequence). The CDR3 totals 15 residues. The V segment lost 4 bases and the J segment 8 bases; nucleotides outside the gene matches: 8. The CDR3 nucleotides are TGTGCCAGCAGTTCGACAGGGGGCGCGTTGGATGAGCAGTTCTTC. Its protein is CASSSTGGALDEQFF.